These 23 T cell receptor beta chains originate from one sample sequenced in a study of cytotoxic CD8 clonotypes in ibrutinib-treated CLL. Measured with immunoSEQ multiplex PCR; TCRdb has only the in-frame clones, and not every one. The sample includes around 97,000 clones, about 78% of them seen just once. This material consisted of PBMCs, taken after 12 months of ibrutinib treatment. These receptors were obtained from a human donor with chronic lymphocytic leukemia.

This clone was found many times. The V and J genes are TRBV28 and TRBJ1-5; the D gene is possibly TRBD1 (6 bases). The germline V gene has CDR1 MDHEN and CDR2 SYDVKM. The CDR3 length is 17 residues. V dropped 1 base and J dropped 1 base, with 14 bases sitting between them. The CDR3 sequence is CASSLFKGGHSNQPQHF. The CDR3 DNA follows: TGTGCCAGCAGTTTATTTAAGGGGGGCCACAGCAATCAGCCCCAGCATTTT.

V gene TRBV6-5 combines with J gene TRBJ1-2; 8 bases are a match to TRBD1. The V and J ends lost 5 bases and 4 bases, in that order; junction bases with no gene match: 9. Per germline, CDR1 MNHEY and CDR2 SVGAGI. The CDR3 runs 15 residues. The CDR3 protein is CASSRSRGLGYGYTF. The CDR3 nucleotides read TGTGCCAGCAGTCGCAGCAGGGGGCTCGGCTATGGCTACACCTTC.

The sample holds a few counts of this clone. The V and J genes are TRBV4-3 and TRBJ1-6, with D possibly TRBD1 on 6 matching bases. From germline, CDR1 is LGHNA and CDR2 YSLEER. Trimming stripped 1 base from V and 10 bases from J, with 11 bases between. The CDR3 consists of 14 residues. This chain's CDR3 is CASSQAQGFSPLHF. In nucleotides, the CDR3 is TGCGCCAGCAGCCAAGCACAGGGTTTCTCACCCCTCCACTTT.

CDR3 region: CAISVAGVDNSPLHF. Written as DNA, the CDR3 is TGTGCCATCTCTGTCGCAGGGGTCGATAATTCACCCCTCCACTTT. The chain uses TRBV10-3 and TRBJ1-6; D perhaps matches TRBD1 (6 bases). Trimming removed 8 bases from V and 5 bases from J, with 16 bases in between. The germline V gene encodes CDR1 ENHRY and CDR2 SYGVKD. This CDR3 has 15 amino acids.

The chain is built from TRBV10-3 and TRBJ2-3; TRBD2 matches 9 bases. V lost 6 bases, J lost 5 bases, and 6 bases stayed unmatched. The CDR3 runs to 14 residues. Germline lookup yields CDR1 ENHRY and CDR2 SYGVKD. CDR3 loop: CAIRERGAKDTQYF. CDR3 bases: TGTGCCATCAGGGAGCGGGGGGCTAAAGATACGCAGTATTTT.

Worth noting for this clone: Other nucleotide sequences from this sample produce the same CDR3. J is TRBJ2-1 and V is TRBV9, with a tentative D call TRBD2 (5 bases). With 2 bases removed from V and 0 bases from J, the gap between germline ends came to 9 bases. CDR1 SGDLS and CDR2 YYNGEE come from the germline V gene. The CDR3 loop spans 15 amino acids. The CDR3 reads CASSVSGSSYNEQFF. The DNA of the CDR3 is TGTGCCAGCAGCGTTTCTGGGAGCTCCTACAATGAGCAGTTCTTC.

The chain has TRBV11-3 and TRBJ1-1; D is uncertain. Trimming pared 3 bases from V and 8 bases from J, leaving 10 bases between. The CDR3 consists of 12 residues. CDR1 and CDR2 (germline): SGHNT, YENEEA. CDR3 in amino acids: CASSFETLEAFF. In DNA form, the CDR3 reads TGTGCCAGCAGCTTTGAGACACTCGAAGCTTTCTTT.

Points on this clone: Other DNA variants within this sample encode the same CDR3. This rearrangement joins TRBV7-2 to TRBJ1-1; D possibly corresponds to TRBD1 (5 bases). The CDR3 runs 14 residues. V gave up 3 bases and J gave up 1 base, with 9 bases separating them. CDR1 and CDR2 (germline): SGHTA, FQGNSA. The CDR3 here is CASSLGTGNTEAFF. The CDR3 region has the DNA TGTGCCAGCAGCTTGGGAACAGGGAACACTGAAGCTTTCTTT.

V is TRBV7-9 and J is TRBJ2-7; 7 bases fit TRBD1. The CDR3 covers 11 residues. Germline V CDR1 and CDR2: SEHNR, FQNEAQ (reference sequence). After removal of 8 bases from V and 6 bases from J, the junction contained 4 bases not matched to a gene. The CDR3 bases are TGTGCCAGCCTGACAGGGAGCGAGCAGTACTTC. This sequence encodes CASLTGSEQYF.

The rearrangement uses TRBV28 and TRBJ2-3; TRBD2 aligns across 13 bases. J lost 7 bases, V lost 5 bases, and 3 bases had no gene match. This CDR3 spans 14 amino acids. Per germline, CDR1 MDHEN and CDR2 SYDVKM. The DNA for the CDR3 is TGTGCCAGCAGTATGACTAGCGGGGGGTATACGCAGTATTTT. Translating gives CASSMTSGGYTQYF.

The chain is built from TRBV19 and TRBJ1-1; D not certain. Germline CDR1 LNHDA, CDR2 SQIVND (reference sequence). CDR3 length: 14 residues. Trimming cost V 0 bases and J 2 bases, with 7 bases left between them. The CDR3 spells CASSIEGGNTEAFF. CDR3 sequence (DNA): TGTGCCAGTAGTATAGAGGGTGGCAACACTGAAGCTTTCTTT.

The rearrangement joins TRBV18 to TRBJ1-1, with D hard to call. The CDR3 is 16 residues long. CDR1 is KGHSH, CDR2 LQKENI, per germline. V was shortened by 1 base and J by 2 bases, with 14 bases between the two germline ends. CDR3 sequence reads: CASSPLVSGINTEAFF. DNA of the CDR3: TGTGCCAGCTCACCACTCGTTTCGGGTATTAACACTGAAGCTTTCTTT.

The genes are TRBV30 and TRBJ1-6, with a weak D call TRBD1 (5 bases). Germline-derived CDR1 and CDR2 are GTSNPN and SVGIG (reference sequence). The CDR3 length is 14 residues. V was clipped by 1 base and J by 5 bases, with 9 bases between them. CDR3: CAWSEGADNSPLHF. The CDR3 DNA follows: TGTGCCTGGAGTGAAGGGGCGGATAATTCACCCCTCCACTTT.

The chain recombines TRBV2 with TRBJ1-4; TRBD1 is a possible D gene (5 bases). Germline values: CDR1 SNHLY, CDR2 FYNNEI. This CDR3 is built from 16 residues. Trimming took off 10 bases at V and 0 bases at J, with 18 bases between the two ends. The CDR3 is CATTAGGRTTNEKLFF. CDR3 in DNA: TGTGCCACCACAGCGGGGGGGAGAACAACTAATGAAAAACTGTTTTTT.

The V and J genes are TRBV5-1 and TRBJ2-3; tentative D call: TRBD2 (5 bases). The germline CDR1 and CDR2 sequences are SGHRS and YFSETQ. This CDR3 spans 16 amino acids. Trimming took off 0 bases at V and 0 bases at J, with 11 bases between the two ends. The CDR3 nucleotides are TGCGCCAGCAGCTTGGCGGCTAGCTATAGCACAGATACGCAGTATTTT. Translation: CASSLAASYSTDTQYF. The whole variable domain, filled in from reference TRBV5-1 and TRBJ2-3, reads KAGVTQTPRYLIKTRGQQVTLSCSPISGHRSVSWYQQTPGQGLQFLFEYFSETQRNKGNFPGRFSGRQFSNSRSEMNVSTLELGDSALYLCASSLAASYSTDTQYFGPGTRLTVL.

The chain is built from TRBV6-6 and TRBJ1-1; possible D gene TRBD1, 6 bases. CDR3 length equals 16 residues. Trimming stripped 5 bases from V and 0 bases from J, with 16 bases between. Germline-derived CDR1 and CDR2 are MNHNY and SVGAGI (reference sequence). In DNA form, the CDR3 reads TGTGCCAGCAGTCCCCGGGCAGGGGTGATGAACACTGAAGCTTTCTTT. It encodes CASSPRAGVMNTEAFF.

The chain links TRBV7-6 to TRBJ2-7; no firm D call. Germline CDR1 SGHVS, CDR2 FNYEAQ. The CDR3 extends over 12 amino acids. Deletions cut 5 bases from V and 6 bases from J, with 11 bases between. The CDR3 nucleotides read TGTGCCAGCAGCCAGATCGGGTCCGAGCAGTACTTC. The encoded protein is CASSQIGSEQYF. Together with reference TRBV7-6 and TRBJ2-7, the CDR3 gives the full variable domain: GAGVSQSPRYKVTKRGQDVALRCDPISGHVSLYWYRQALGQGPEFLTYFNYEAQQDKSGLPNDRFSAERPEGSISTLTIQRTEQRDSAMYRCASSQIGSEQYFGPGTRLTVT.

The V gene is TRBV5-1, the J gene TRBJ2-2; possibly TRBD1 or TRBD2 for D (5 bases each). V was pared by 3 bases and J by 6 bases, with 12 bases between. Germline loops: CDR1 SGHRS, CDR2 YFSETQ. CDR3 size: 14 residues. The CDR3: CASSSDGAPGELFF. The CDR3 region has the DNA TGCGCCAGCAGCTCCGACGGGGCGCCCGGGGAGCTGTTTTTT.

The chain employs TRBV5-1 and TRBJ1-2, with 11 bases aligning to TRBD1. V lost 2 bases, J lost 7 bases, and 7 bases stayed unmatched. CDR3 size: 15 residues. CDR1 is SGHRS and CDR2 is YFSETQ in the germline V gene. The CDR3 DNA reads TGCGCCAGCAGCTTACCCGGGACAGGGGGAGGTGGCTACACCTTC. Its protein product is CASSLPGTGGGGYTF.

CDR3 sequence: CASNRAVRDTQYF. Written as DNA, the CDR3 is TGTGCCAGCAATCGGGCAGTTAGAGATACGCAGTATTTT. V usage is TRBV7-2 and J usage is TRBJ2-3; no clear D gene. Trimming took off 7 bases at V and 5 bases at J, with 13 bases between the two ends. The CDR3 sequence is 13 residues long. Germline lookup yields CDR1 SGHTA and CDR2 FQGNSA.

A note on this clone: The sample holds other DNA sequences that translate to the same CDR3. CDR3 region: CASSPPGYQETQYF. CDR3 nucleotides: TGTGCCAGCAGCCCCCCGGGGTACCAAGAGACCCAGTACTTC. The V gene is TRBV7-2, the J gene TRBJ2-5; perhaps TRBD2 as D (5 bases). This CDR3 region has 14 residues. Trimming shortened V by 5 bases and J by 0 bases, and 10 bases separated the two germline ends. Germline assignment: CDR1 SGHTA and CDR2 FQGNSA.

CDR3 nucleotides: TGTGCCAGCTCCGCCTCCTCGACAGGCAGCAATCAGCCCCAGCATTTT. Translated, it gives CASSASSTGSNQPQHF. The chain carries TRBV27 and TRBJ1-5, with D tentatively TRBD1 (6 bases). V lost 8 bases, J lost 1 base, and 18 bases lay in between. The CDR3 sequence is 16 residues long. CDR1 is MNHEY, CDR2 SMNVEV, per germline (reference sequence).

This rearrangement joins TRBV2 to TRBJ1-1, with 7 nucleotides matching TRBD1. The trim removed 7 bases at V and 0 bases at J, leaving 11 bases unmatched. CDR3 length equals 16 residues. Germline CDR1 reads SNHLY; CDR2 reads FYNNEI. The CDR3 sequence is CASNAYRGLMNTEAFF. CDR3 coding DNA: TGTGCCAGCAACGCGTACAGGGGACTAATGAACACTGAAGCTTTCTTT.